This TCR beta chain was observed in a study of T-cell memory formation after mild COVID-19. Looking at the study overall: Among the donors, TCR clusters were largely specific to each donor. Study-wide points: In pre-infection memory, a portion of responding clones appeared, which suggested that cross-reactive memory joined. CD4+ bias marked clones expanding day 15 to 37, unlike balanced contracting clones. Among CD4+ contracting clones, most were CM and EM, and CD8+ ones EMRA.

A single record per CDR3 protein comes from TCRdb applying MiXCR to the 5' RACE reads. Of 530,000 or so distinct CDR3 sequences listed, about 18% are singletons. As regards this clonotype: Antigen: not known.

V was clipped by 1 base and J by 7 bases, with 16 bases between them. CDR3 size: 16 residues. From germline, CDR1 is SEHNR and CDR2 FQNEAQ (reference sequence). This sequence joins TRBV7-9 and TRBJ2-2, with TRBD1 as a possible D gene (5 bases). The sequencing sample was made of PBMCs or a T cell subset sorted from them (not recorded which). This receptor was taken from an adult woman who had mild COVID-19 (a few samples of this study predate the infection). Cell type and time point are not known. As DNA, the CDR3 is TGTGCCAGCAGCTTAGAGAACACAGGATACGGCGGGGAGCTGTTTTTT. It yields the protein CASSLENTGYGGELFF.